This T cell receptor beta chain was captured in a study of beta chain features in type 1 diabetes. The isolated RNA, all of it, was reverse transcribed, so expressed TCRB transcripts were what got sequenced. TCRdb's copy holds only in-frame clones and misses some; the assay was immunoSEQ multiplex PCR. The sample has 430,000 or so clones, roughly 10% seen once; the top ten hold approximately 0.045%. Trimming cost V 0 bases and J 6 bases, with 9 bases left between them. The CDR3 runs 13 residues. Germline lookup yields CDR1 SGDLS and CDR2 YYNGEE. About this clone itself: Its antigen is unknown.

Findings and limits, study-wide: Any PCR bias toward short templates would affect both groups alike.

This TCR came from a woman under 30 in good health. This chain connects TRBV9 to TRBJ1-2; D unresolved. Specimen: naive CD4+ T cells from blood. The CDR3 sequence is CASSVAGAHGYTF. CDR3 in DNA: TGTGCCAGCAGCGTAGCAGGCGCTCATGGCTACACCTTC.